The next 2 T cell receptor beta chains were all read from a single sample in a study of early stage breast cancer tumors. The method was immunoSEQ multiplex PCR; TCRdb's version includes in-frame clones alone and lacks a portion of them. The sample shows some 72,000 clones, roughly 80% of them seen only once. Specimen: blood. These receptors were collected from a person aged 55 to 69 with breast cancer.

The chain links TRBV18 to TRBJ2-3, with 11 bases fitting TRBD2. The V segment lost 6 bases and the J segment 4 bases; nucleotides outside the gene matches: 9. The CDR3 runs to 16 residues. CDR1 is KGHSH, CDR2 LQKENI, per germline. DNA of the CDR3: TGTGCCAGCTCCACAGAACTAGCGGGAGACGCAGATACGCAGTATTTT. It is translated as CASSTELAGDADTQYF.

This clone was picked up a small number of times. The chain is built from TRBV15 and TRBJ2-1, with 8 nucleotides matching TRBD2. The germline V gene encodes CDR1 LNHNV and CDR2 YYDKDF (reference sequence). J lost 4 bases, V lost 0 bases, and 2 bases had no gene match. The CDR3 has 15 amino acids. The CDR3 here is CATSRDKREYNEQFF. The CDR3 bases are TGTGCCACCAGCAGAGATAAGCGGGAGTACAATGAGCAGTTCTTC. The whole variable domain, filled in from reference TRBV15 and TRBJ2-1, reads DAMVIQNPRYQVTQFGKPVTLSCSQTLNHNVMYWYQQKSSQAPKLLFHYYDKDFNNEADTPDNFQSRRPNTSFCFLDIRSPGLGDTAMYLCATSRDKREYNEQFFGPGTRLTVL.